What follows is one TCR beta chain and its context. The CDR3 extends over 12 amino acids. Trimming removed 0 bases at V and 6 bases at J, with 5 bases between. Germline V CDR1 and CDR2: LNHDA, SQIVND (reference sequence). Method: immunoSEQ multiplex PCR; TCRdb's copy keeps in-frame clones and lacks some. Of over 55,000 clones in the sample, 91% were seen once. The entry originates in a study of blood T cell repertoires in COVID-19. Study information: Sample material is recorded as cDNA or gDNA derived from T cells, B-cell-depleted T cells, or PBMCs.

The receptor was derived from a human donor in a cohort sampled during active COVID-19. The chain joins TRBV19 to TRBJ1-2; D may be TRBD1 (5 bases). Sequencing was done on a sample of peripheral blood. In DNA form, the CDR3 reads TGTGCCAGTAGTATAGAACAGGATGGCTACACCTTC. Residues: CASSIEQDGYTF. Looking up the rest from reference TRBV19 and TRBJ1-2 gives the full variable domain: DGGITQSPKYLFRKEGQNVTLSCEQNLNHDAMYWYRQDPGQGLRLIYYSQIVNDFQKGDIAEGYSVSREKKESFPLTVTSAQKNPTAFYLCASSIEQDGYTFGSGTRLTVV.